This T cell receptor (beta chain) was observed in a study of cytomegalovirus exposure and HLA in healthy donors. Regarding the study as a whole: In a later analysis, about 17,000 TCR beta sequences were associated with HLA alleles at 0.05 false discovery rate.

Germline V gives CDR1 SGHRS, CDR2 YFSETQ. J lost 3 bases, V lost 4 bases, and 9 bases had no gene match. The CDR3 is made up of 15 amino acids. This clone was found a few times. The antigen remains unidentified. Both 60 Vbeta primers and 13 Jbeta primers went into the PCR. Assay used: immunoSEQ multiplex PCR; TCRdb lists only in-frame clones, some missing. The sample contains tens of thousands of clones, around 82% of which appear only once. This sequence joins TRBV5-1 and TRBJ1-1, with 7 bases fitting TRBD1. Sequencing was carried out using PBMCs. This TCR came from a male donor in good health and CMV-seronegative. The CDR3 DNA reads as TGCGCCAGCAGCACCGAGGGGGCTAGGGACACTGAAGCTTTCTTT. Translation: CASSTEGARDTEAFF.